One TCR beta chain is described in this entry. Antigen specificity is unknown. The data belong to a study of immune evolution from preneoplasia to lung adenocarcinoma. Study findings and constraints: KRAS-mutant nodules had the highest T cell clonality.

Germline V lookup: CDR1 GTSNPN, CDR2 SVGIG (reference sequence). The CDR3 is made up of 13 amino acids. Trimming left V 3 bases short and J 4 bases short, with 12 bases between. Clones were read by immunoSEQ multiplex PCR, and TCRdb kept only the in-frame ones, dropping some. The repertoire holds some 9,000 clones, with 81% as singletons. The chain recombines TRBV30 with TRBJ1-2; D is possibly TRBD1 (6 bases). Sequencing input: FFPE lung adenocarcinoma in situ tissue. The TCR sequence derives from a person aged 70 to 85 with lung adenocarcinoma. For the CDR3, the DNA is TGTGCCTGGAGGACAGGTTGGACCTATGGCTACACCTTC. The encoded protein is CAWRTGWTYGYTF.